The 31 T cell receptor beta chains reported below all come from one sample, sequenced in a study of blood T cell repertoires in COVID-19. The data were produced by immunoSEQ multiplex PCR, yet TCRdb's version contains in-frame clones alone and is incomplete. This table has approximately 200,000 clones, about 90% appearing once. Source material: PBMCs or T cells enriched from blood (not recorded which). Source of these receptors: a man under 40 who had recovered from COVID-19.

The CDR3 nucleotides are TGCGCCAGCAGCCAAATGGACAGGGGGGGCATGAACACTGAAGCTTTCTTT. Amino acids: CASSQMDRGGMNTEAFF. The rearrangement joins TRBV4-1 to TRBJ1-1; TRBD1 matches at 10 bases. V shed 2 bases, J shed 0 bases, and the junction held 6 bases outside the gene matches. CDR1 and CDR2 from the germline V gene are MGHRA and YSYEKL. CDR3 length: 17 amino acids.

V is TRBV10-2 and J is TRBJ2-5, with 11 bases identical to TRBD1. The CDR3 totals 15 residues. Germline V gives CDR1 WSHSY, CDR2 SAAADI. V was clipped by 3 bases and J by 5 bases; unmatched bases: 5. CDR3 nucleotide sequence: TGCGCCAGCAGTGATTTGGACAGGGGGCCGGAGACCCAGTACTTC. Translation gives CASSDLDRGPETQYF.

The rearrangement links TRBV9 to TRBJ2-1; TRBD2 matches at 7 bases. Germline CDR1 SGDLS, CDR2 YYNGEE. The CDR3 is 13 residues long. V shed 4 bases and J 4 bases; nucleotides not matched to a gene: 2. The CDR3 nucleotides are TGTGCCAGCAGCTCGGGACTATACAATGAGCAGTTCTTC. Translation gives CASSSGLYNEQFF.

This chain joins TRBV28 and TRBJ1-3; 9 positions match TRBD1. The CDR3 is 14 amino acids. With 4 bases clipped from V and 9 bases from J, the junction kept 7 bases outside the gene matches. Germline CDR1 and CDR2: MDHEN and SYDVKM. The CDR3 here is CASSSGDREGTIYF. The CDR3 DNA sequence: TGTGCCAGCAGTTCAGGGGACAGGGAGGGCACCATATATTTT.

The chain couples TRBV7-8 to TRBJ2-1; 12 bases map to TRBD2. CDR3 length: 18 amino acids. V lost 2 bases, J lost 8 bases, and 13 bases stayed unmatched. Germline V gives CDR1 SGHVS, CDR2 FQNEAQ. The CDR3 DNA reads as TGTGCCAGCAGCTTATCGGGTAGTGAGACTAGCGGGAGTGATGAGCAGTTCTTC. The encoded protein is CASSLSGSETSGSDEQFF.

This sequence joins TRBV18 and TRBJ2-1; D gene unclear. Germline lookup yields CDR1 KGHSH and CDR2 LQKENI. The CDR3 spans 15 residues. V was trimmed by 0 bases and J by 0 bases, leaving 6 bases between them. The CDR3 reads CASSPPMSSYNEQFF. Here the CDR3 DNA reads TGTGCCAGCTCACCACCAATGAGCTCCTACAATGAGCAGTTCTTC.

This chain uses TRBV7-9 with TRBJ1-2, with D maybe TRBD1 (6 bases). Deletions cut 6 bases from V and 8 bases from J, with 16 bases between. Germline lookup yields CDR1 SEHNR and CDR2 FQNEAQ (reference sequence). This CDR3 comprises 13 residues. The CDR3 DNA follows: TGTGCCAGCAGGGAGGCCAACAGGGTAGGCTACACCTTC. It codes for CASREANRVGYTF.

This chain joins TRBV7-8 and TRBJ1-2; possible D gene TRBD1, 6 bases. Per germline, CDR1 SGHVS and CDR2 FQNEAQ. V lost 1 base, J lost 4 bases, and 13 bases lay in between. The CDR3 extends over 15 amino acids. For the CDR3, the DNA is TGTGCCAGCAGCTTAGGTCAGGGGATCAGCTATGGCTACACCTTC. As protein: CASSLGQGISYGYTF.

The V call is TRBV19, the J call TRBJ1-5; 8 bases are a match to TRBD1. J was trimmed by 11 bases and V by 6 bases; bases with no gene match: 15. CDR1 LNHDA and CDR2 SQIVND come from the germline V gene (reference sequence). This CDR3 comprises 15 residues. The CDR3 spells CASRNAGTGGESQHF. Written as DNA, the CDR3 is TGTGCCAGTAGGAACGCCGGGACAGGAGGTGAGTCCCAGCATTTT.

V gene TRBV5-1 combines with J gene TRBJ2-2, with 15 bases that match TRBD2. There are 21 residues in the CDR3. With 3 bases clipped from V and 5 bases from J, the junction kept 17 bases outside the gene matches. Germline CDR1 SGHRS, CDR2 YFSETQ. CDR3 sequence reads: CASSSSQGSGTSGRWTGELFF. CDR3 sequence (DNA): TGCGCCAGCAGCTCATCACAGGGCTCCGGGACTAGCGGGAGGTGGACCGGGGAGCTGTTTTTT.

The chain uses TRBV6-2 or TRBV6-3 and TRBJ2-2, with unresolved D. Trimming removed 2 bases from V and 4 bases from J, with 5 bases in between. Germline CDR1 reads MNHEY; CDR2 reads SVGEGT. This CDR3 is 13 amino acids long. The CDR3 DNA follows: TGTGCCAGCAGTTACCCTACCACCGGGGAGCTGTTTTTT. Protein product: CASSYPTTGELFF.

This clone was recorded once. The V call is TRBV7-8, the J call TRBJ2-7, with unresolved D. Per germline, CDR1 SGHVS and CDR2 FQNEAQ. Trimming cost V 4 bases and J 0 bases, with 10 bases left between them. The CDR3 sequence is 14 residues long. Here the CDR3 DNA reads TGTGCCAGCAGCTACGTTTCCAGCTCCTACGAGCAGTACTTC. This sequence encodes CASSYVSSSYEQYF.

The V call is TRBV29-1, the J call TRBJ1-1, with TRBD1 identical over 7 bases. This CDR3 region has 16 residues. Germline trimming cut 5 bases from V and 1 base from J; bases unmatched to any gene: 13. Germline V lookup: CDR1 SQVTM, CDR2 ANQGSEA. The CDR3 reads CSVQGQGGLRNTEAFF. The CDR3 nucleotides are TGCAGCGTTCAAGGGCAGGGGGGCCTTCGGAACACTGAAGCTTTCTTT.

The chain uses TRBV7-2 and TRBJ1-6; 7 bases match TRBD1. V was clipped by 4 bases and J by 14 bases; unmatched bases: 20. The CDR3 length is 17 residues. Germline V gene lookup returns CDR1 SGHTA and CDR2 FQGNSA. CDR3 in amino acids: CASSSDRVWDRRSALHF. For the CDR3, the DNA is TGTGCCAGCAGCTCCGACAGGGTTTGGGACCGGAGGTCGGCCCTCCACTTT.

As regards this clone: The same CDR3 arises from other DNA sequences in this sample as well. The chain has TRBV5-1 and TRBJ2-7; tentative D call: TRBD2 (5 bases). Germline V gene lookup returns CDR1 SGHRS and CDR2 YFSETQ. V lost 0 bases, J lost 4 bases, and 5 bases lay in between. The length of the CDR3 is 12 residues. For the CDR3, the DNA is TGCGCCAGCAGCTTGGGAGGGTACGAGCAGTACTTC. This encodes CASSLGGYEQYF. Filled out from reference TRBV5-1 and TRBJ2-7, the complete variable domain reads KAGVTQTPRYLIKTRGQQVTLSCSPISGHRSVSWYQQTPGQGLQFLFEYFSETQRNKGNFPGRFSGRQFSNSRSEMNVSTLELGDSALYLCASSLGGYEQYFGPGTRLTVT.

V gene TRBV19 combines with J gene TRBJ1-1, with D uncertain. V lost 3 bases and J 1 base, leaving 6 bases between the germline ends. The CDR3 sequence is 13 residues long. Germline lookup yields CDR1 LNHDA and CDR2 SQIVND (reference sequence). DNA for the CDR3: TGTGCCAGTAGTATTATCCCGAACACTGAAGCTTTCTTT. It codes for CASSIIPNTEAFF.

V and J are TRBV9 and TRBJ2-2; 8 bases map to TRBD2. The V gene's germline CDR1 is SGDLS and CDR2 YYNGEE. V lost 3 bases, J lost 6 bases, and 10 bases stayed unmatched. CDR3 size: 16 residues. CDR3 sequence: CASSAGGASSSGELFF. CDR3 DNA sequence: TGTGCCAGCAGCGCCGGGGGGGCTTCTTCGTCCGGGGAGCTGTTTTTT.

The V gene is TRBV19, the J gene TRBJ2-2, with 14 nucleotides matching TRBD2. The CDR3 totals 16 residues. The germline V gene encodes CDR1 LNHDA and CDR2 SQIVND (reference sequence). V shed 5 bases and J 7 bases; nucleotides not matched to a gene: 6. The CDR3 sequence is CASSRTGTSGSGELFF. Here the CDR3 DNA reads TGTGCCAGTAGTCGGACCGGGACTAGCGGGAGCGGGGAGCTGTTTTTT.

In its sample, this clone was seen many times. The chain combines TRBV2 with TRBJ1-5; D possibly corresponds to TRBD1 (6 bases). The CDR3 spans 15 residues. In germline, CDR1 is SNHLY, CDR2 FYNNEI. V lost 4 bases and J lost 4, with 14 bases in between. This CDR3 reads CASSALTGENQPQHF. The DNA for the CDR3 is TGTGCCAGCAGTGCCCTGACAGGCGAGAATCAGCCCCAGCATTTT.

The table lists this clone with a few counts. This chain joins TRBV10-3 and TRBJ1-5; no definite D call. Germline CDR1 and CDR2: ENHRY and SYGVKD. This CDR3 region has 14 residues. Trimming stripped 0 bases from V and 3 bases from J, with 6 bases between. CDR3 in DNA: TGTGCCATCAGTGAGTCAGAGAACAATCAGCCCCAGCATTTT. This encodes CAISESENNQPQHF.

The rearrangement uses TRBV6-5 and TRBJ2-7, with TRBD2 as a possible D gene (6 bases). In germline, CDR1 is MNHEY, CDR2 SVGAGI. The CDR3 totals 13 residues. The V and J ends lost 9 bases and 5 bases respectively, with 17 bases between them. In DNA, the CDR3 is TGTGCCAGTCCCGTCCAGCGGGCGAACGAGCAGTACTTC. Translating gives CASPVQRANEQYF.

The chain has TRBV28 and TRBJ1-6; D gene unclear. The CDR3 has 14 residues. V was clipped by 5 bases and J by 10 bases, with 15 bases between them. CDR1 MDHEN and CDR2 SYDVKM come from the germline V gene. The DNA of the CDR3 is TGTGCCAGCAGTGCCCCGTCGTCCCAGTCACCCCTCCACTTT. Amino acid sequence: CASSAPSSQSPLHF.

The rearrangement links TRBV19 to TRBJ2-1; D call uncertain. This CDR3 comprises 16 residues. Trimming removed 2 bases from V and 0 bases from J, with 11 bases in between. Per germline, CDR1 LNHDA and CDR2 SQIVND (reference sequence). The DNA for the CDR3 is TGTGCCAGTAGTATATTAGTGACAAGCTCCTACAATGAGCAGTTCTTC. Translation: CASSILVTSSYNEQFF.

The CDR3 DNA follows: TGTGCCAGCAGCTTGGGGGATCGCGGGAGCGGGGAGCTGTTTTTT. Its protein product is CASSLGDRGSGELFF. This chain joins TRBV7-6 and TRBJ2-2; TRBD2 agrees at 7 bases. This CDR3 comprises 15 residues. With V trimmed by 3 bases and J by 7 bases, 8 bases remained unmatched. The germline V gene encodes CDR1 SGHVS and CDR2 FNYEAQ.

This clone was seen more than once but under ten times. The J gene is TRBJ1-4, the V gene TRBV7-2, with 8 bases lining up with TRBD1. The V gene's germline CDR1 is SGHTA and CDR2 FQGNSA. The CDR3 runs to 16 residues. Unmatched junction bases numbered 13, after V lost 7 bases and J lost 6 bases. This CDR3 reads CASTRQAGGADEKLFF. The DNA of the CDR3 is TGTGCCAGCACCCGGCAGGCAGGGGGCGCCGATGAAAAACTGTTTTTT. Based on the CDR3 plus reference TRBV7-2 and TRBJ1-4, the full variable domain is GAGVSQSPSNKVTEKGKDVELRCDPISGHTALYWYRQSLGQGLEFLIYFQGNSAPDKSGLPSDRFSAERTGGSVSTLTIQRTQQEDSAVYLCASTRQAGGADEKLFFGSGTQLSVL.

The gene calls are TRBV18 and TRBJ2-7; 9 bases agree with TRBD2. Germline trimming cut 1 base from V and 7 bases from J; bases unmatched to any gene: 5. The CDR3 sequence is 14 residues long. Germline values: CDR1 KGHSH, CDR2 LQKENI. Here the CDR3 DNA reads TGTGCCAGCTCACCACGGCGGGAGGGCCTTGAGCAGTACTTC. This translates into CASSPRREGLEQYF.

The chain has TRBV7-8 and TRBJ1-4; no firm D call. This CDR3 region has 17 residues. From germline, CDR1 is SGHVS and CDR2 FQNEAQ. V was clipped by 1 base and J by 8 bases, with 20 bases between them. CDR3 sequence (DNA): TGTGCCAGCAGCTTAGGGGTCCTTTTGCAAGGCGGGGAAAAACTGTTTTTT. This codes for CASSLGVLLQGGEKLFF.

The CDR3: CASSLRPGLAGGLAYEQYF. The DNA of the CDR3 is TGTGCCAGCAGCCTTAGACCGGGACTAGCGGGAGGGCTGGCCTACGAGCAGTACTTC. The chain recombines TRBV4-2 with TRBJ2-7; TRBD2 agrees at 16 bases. The J segment lost 2 bases and the V segment lost 4 bases, leaving 11 bases of the junction unmatched. Germline V CDR1 and CDR2: LGHNA, YNFKEQ. This CDR3 is built from 19 residues.

The CDR3: CASSSGGVQYF. CDR3 sequence (DNA): TGCGCCAGCAGCTCAGGGGGTGTGCAGTACTTC. The chain links TRBV5-1 to TRBJ2-7, with 7 bases that match TRBD1. V was clipped by 3 bases and J by 9 bases; unmatched bases: 3. This CDR3 is built from 11 residues. Germline assignment: CDR1 SGHRS and CDR2 YFSETQ.

The chain couples TRBV6-5 to TRBJ2-7, with a tentative D call TRBD2 (6 bases). Per the germline V gene, CDR1 is MNHEY and CDR2 is SVGAGI. Trimming left V 8 bases short and J 0 bases short, with 11 bases between. CDR3 length: 13 residues. The CDR3 loop reads CASEGRISYEQYF. The CDR3 coding sequence is TGTGCCAGCGAGGGGAGGATCTCCTACGAGCAGTACTTC.

To note about this clone: The DNA is omitted, as the CDR3 cannot be located on it reliably, and the CDR3 follows TCRdb's listing. The V gene is TRBV28, the J gene TRBJ1-3. The CDR3 numbers 14 amino acids, ends counted. Germline V lookup: CDR1 MDHEN, CDR2 SYDVKM. The CDR3 reads CASSILGGGNTIYF.